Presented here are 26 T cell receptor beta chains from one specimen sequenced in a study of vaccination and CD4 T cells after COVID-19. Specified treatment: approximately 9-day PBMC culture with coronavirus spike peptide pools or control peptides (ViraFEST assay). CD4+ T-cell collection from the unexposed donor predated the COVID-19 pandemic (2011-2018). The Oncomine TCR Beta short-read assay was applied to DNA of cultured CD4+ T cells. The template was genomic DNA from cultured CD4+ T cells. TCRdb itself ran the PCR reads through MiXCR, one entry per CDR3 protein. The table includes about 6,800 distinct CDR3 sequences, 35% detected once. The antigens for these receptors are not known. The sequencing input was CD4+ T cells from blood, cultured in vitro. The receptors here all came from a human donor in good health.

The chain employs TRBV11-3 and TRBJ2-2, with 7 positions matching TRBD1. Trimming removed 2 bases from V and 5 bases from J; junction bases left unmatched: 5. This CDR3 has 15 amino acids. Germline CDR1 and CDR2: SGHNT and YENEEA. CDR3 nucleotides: TGTGCCAGCAGCTTAACAGGGGTCGGGACCGGGGAGCTGTTTTTT. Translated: CASSLTGVGTGELFF.

The CDR3 reads CASSVEGTGSGSNNEQFF. CDR3 sequence (DNA): TGTGCCAGCAGCGTAGAGGGTACGGGTAGCGGGAGTAACAATGAGCAGTTCTTC. The V gene is TRBV9, the J gene TRBJ2-1; 9 nucleotides line up with TRBD2. V lost 0 bases and J lost 5; bases outside the gene matches: 12. CDR3 length equals 18 residues. Germline V lookup: CDR1 SGDLS, CDR2 YYNGEE.

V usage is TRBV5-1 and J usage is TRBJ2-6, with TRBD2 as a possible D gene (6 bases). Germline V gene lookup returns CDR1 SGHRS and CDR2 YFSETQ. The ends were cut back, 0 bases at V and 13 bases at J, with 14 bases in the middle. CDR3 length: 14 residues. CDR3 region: CASSLGGDLRVLTF. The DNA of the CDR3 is TGCGCCAGCAGCTTGGGAGGGGACTTAAGGGTCCTGACTTTC.

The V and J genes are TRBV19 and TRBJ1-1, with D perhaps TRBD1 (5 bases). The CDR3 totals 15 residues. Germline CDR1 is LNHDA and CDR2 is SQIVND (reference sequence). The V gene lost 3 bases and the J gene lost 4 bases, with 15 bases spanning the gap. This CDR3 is CASSIADTLGTEAFF. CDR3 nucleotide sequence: TGTGCCAGTAGTATTGCGGACACCTTGGGCACTGAAGCTTTCTTT.

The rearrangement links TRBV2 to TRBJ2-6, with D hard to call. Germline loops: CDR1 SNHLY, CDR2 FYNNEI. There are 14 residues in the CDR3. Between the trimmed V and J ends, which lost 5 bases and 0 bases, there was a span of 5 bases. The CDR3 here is CASSSRSGANVLTF. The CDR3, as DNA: TGTGCCAGCAGTTCGCGCTCTGGGGCCAACGTCCTGACTTTC.

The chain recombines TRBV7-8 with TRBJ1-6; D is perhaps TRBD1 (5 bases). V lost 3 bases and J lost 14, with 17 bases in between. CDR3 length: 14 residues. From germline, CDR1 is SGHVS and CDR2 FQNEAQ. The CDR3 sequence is CASSFEAARGALHF. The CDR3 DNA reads TGTGCCAGCAGCTTCGAAGCCGCTCGGGGGGCCCTCCACTTT.

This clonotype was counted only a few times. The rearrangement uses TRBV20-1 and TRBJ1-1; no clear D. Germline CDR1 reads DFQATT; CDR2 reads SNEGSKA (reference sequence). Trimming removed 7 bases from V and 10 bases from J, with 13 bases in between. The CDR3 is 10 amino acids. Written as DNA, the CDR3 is TGCAGTGTCTATGTAGGAACAGCTTTCTTT. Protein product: CSVYVGTAFF.

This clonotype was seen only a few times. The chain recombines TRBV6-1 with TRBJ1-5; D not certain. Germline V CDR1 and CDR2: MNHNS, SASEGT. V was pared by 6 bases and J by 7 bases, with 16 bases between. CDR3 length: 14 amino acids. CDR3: CASRRERTNQPQHF. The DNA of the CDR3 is TGTGCCAGCAGGAGAGAAAGAACCAACCAGCCCCAGCATTTT.

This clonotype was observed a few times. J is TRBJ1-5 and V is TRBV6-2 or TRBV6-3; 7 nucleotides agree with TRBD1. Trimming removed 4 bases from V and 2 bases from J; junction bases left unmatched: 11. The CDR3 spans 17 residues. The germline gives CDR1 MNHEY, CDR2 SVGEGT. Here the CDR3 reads CASSFAPRGSGNQPQHF. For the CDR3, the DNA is TGTGCCAGCAGTTTCGCTCCCAGGGGGTCAGGCAATCAGCCCCAGCATTTT.

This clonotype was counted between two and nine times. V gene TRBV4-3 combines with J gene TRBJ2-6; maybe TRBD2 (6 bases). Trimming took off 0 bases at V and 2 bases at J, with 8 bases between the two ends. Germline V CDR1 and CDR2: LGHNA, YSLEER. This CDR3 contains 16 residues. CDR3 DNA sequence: TGCGCCAGCAGCCAAGATGGAGGGGCTGGGGCCAACGTCCTGACTTTC. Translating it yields CASSQDGGAGANVLTF.

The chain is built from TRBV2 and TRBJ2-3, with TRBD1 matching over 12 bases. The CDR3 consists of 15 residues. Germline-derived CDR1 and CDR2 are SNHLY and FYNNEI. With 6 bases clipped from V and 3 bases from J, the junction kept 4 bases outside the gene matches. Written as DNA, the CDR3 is TGTGCCAGCAGCGGGACAGGGGGCCGTACAGATACGCAGTATTTT. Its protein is CASSGTGGRTDTQYF.

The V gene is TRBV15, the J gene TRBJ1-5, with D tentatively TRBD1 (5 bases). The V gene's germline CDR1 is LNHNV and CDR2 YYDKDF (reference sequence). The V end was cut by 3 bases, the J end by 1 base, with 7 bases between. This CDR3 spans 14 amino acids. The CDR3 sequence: CATSRGGSNQPQHF. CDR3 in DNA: TGTGCCACCAGCAGGGGGGGGAGCAATCAGCCCCAGCATTTT.

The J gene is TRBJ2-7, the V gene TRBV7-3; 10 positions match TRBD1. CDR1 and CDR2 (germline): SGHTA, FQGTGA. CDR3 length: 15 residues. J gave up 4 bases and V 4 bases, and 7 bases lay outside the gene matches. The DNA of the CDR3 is TGTGCCAGCAGCTCGGGGACAGGGGAAGGGTACGAGCAGTACTTC. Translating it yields CASSSGTGEGYEQYF.

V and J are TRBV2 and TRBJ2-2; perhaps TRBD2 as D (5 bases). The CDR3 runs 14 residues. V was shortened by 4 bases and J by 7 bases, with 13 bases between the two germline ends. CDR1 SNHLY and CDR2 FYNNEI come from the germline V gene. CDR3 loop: CASSVKLEVGELFF. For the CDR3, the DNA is TGTGCCAGCAGTGTTAAACTAGAGGTCGGGGAGCTGTTTTTT.

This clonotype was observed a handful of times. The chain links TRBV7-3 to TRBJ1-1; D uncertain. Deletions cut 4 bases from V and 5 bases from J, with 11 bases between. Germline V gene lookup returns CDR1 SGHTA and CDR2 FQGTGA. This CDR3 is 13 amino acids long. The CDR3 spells CASSSDPATEAFF. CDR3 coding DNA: TGTGCCAGCAGCTCGGATCCGGCTACTGAAGCTTTCTTT.

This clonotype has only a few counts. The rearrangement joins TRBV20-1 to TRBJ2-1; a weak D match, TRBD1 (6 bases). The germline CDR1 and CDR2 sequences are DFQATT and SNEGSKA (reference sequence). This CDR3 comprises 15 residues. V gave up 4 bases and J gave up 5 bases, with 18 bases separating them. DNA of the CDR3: TGCAGTGCTACAGGGGCCCTGCCAAGGGACAATGAGCAGTTCTTC. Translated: CSATGALPRDNEQFF.

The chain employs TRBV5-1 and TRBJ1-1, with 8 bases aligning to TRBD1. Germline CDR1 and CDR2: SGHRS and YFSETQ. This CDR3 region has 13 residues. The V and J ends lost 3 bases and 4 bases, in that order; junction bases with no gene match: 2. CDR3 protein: CASSYGQGTEAFF. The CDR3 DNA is TGCGCCAGCAGCTATGGACAGGGCACTGAAGCTTTCTTT.

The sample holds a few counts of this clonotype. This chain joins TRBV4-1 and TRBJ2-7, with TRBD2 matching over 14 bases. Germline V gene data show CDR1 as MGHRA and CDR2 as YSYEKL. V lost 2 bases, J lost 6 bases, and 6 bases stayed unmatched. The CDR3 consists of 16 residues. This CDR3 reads CASSQPLGLAGVEQYF. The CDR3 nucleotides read TGCGCCAGCAGCCAACCCCTGGGACTAGCGGGAGTCGAGCAGTACTTC.

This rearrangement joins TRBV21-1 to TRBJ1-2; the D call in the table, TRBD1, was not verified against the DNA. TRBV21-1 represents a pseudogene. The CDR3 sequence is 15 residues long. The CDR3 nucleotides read TGTGCCAGCAGCAAGATAAACAGGAGTAACTATGGCTACACCTTC. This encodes CASSKINRSNYGYTF.

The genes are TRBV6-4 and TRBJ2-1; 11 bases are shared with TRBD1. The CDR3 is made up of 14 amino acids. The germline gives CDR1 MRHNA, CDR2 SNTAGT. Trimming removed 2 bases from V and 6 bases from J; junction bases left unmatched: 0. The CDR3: CASSDGTGGNEQFF. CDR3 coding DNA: TGTGCCAGCAGTGACGGGACAGGGGGCAATGAGCAGTTCTTC.

CDR3 sequence reads: CAWGRDSNQPQHF. CDR3 sequence (DNA): TGTGCCTGGGGACGGGATAGCAATCAGCCCCAGCATTTT. The V and J genes are TRBV30 and TRBJ1-5; the D is unclear. Germline CDR1 reads GTSNPN; CDR2 reads SVGIG (reference sequence). The ends were cut back, 5 bases at V and 0 bases at J, with 8 bases in the middle. The length of the CDR3 is 13 residues.

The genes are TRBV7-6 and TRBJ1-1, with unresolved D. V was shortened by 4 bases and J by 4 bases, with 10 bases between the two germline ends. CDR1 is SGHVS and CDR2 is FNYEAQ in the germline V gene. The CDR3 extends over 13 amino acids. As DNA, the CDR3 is TGTGCCAGCAGCTCCCCCATCGGCACTGAAGCTTTCTTT. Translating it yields CASSSPIGTEAFF.

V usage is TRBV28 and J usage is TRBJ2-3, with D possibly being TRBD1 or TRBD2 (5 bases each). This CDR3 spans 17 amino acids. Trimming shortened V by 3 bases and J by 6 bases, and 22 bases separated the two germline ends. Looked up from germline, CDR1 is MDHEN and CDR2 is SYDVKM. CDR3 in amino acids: CASSFGTDSVPRDTQYF. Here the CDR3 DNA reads TGTGCCAGCAGTTTTGGGACCGACAGTGTCCCTAGGGATACGCAGTATTTT.

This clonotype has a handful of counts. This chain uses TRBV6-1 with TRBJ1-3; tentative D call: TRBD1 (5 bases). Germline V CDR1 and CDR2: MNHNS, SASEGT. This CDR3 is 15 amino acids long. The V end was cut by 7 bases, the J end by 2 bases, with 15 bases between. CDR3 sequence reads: CASTDRGEAGNTIYF. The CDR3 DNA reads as TGTGCCAGCACCGATCGGGGGGAAGCTGGAAACACCATATATTTT.

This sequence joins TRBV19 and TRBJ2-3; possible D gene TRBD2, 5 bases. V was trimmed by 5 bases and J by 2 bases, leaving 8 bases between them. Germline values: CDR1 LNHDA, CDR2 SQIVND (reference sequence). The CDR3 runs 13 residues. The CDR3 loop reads CASSGGFTDTQYF. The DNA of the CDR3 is TGTGCCAGTAGTGGAGGCTTCACAGATACGCAGTATTTT.

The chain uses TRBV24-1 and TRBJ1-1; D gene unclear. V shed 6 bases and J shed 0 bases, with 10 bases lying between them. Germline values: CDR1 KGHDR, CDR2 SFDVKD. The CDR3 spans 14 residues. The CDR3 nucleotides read TGTGCCACCAGTAAGAACAGCATGAACACTGAAGCTTTCTTT. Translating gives CATSKNSMNTEAFF.